A few counts support the clone carrying this T cell receptor (beta chain). No antigen is known for it. The entry originates in a study of regulatory T cells in long-lasting Graves disease. Investigators prepared the TCR beta libraries by applying iRepertoire HTBI primers and Arm-PCR of CDR3 regions. Authors' methods: About 60 TRBV and around 15 TRBJ segments were identified across samples. One entry per CDR3 protein results from TCRdb running MiXCR on the multiplex PCR reads. For this entry, the V and J calls and clone size follow TCRdb and not the study's own pipeline. The repertoire has hundreds of thousands of distinct CDR3 sequences, about 16% of them found once; the top ten carry about 12%. Time point described: newly diagnosed GD, antithyroid drugs for less than 3 months. The TCR library was prepared using RNA isolated from PBMCs. Notes on the study in general: Among the persistent patients, fewer than 3,500 public clonotypes were shared, more than the 950 to 1,000 shared among new patients.

After removal of 5 bases from V and 5 bases from J, the junction contained 5 bases not matched to a gene. The germline V gene has CDR1 DFQATT and CDR2 SNEGSKA (reference sequence). The CDR3 covers 14 residues. These data were likewise used in another study, on T cells in Graves' hyperthyroidism and ophthalmopathy. That investigation notes: Blood also held most thyroid clonotypes expanded beyond 0.001.

This sample comprised peripheral blood mononuclear cells (PBMCs), obtained at new diagnosis, from a patient treated with antithyroid drugs. The TCR was taken from a man aged 18-30 years with Graves disease. J is TRBJ2-2 and V is TRBV20-1, with 10 bases aligning to TRBD2. The CDR3 spells CSAGVAGGTGELFF. DNA for the CDR3: TGCAGTGCTGGCGTAGCGGGAGGTACCGGGGAGCTGTTTTTT.